The 9 T cell receptor beta chains presented below share a single source sample, sequenced in a study of blood T cell repertoires in COVID-19 (dated by TCRdb to about 2020). The method behind the library was the immunoSEQ multiplex PCR assay. The clones in this table, taken by TCRdb from immuneACCESS, are in-frame only. Not every clone is retained; where verified, under half of the shortfall comes from an unresolved V gene, and the cause of the rest is unknown. The sample profile shows fewer than 350,000 clones; 85% of them were found once. The top ten hold over 1.5% of the sample. Sequencing was carried out using PBMCs or T cells enriched from blood (not recorded which). The source is a woman between 25 and 40 years old who had been exposed to COVID-19.

This CDR3 is CASSTTGGRGYTF. CDR3 coding DNA: TGTGCCAGCAGCACGACAGGGGGCCGGGGCTACACCTTC. This chain links TRBV9 with TRBJ1-2; 10 nucleotides agree with TRBD1. J was trimmed by 8 bases and V by 4 bases; bases with no gene match: 5. The CDR3 sequence is 13 residues long. Germline-derived CDR1 and CDR2 are SGDLS and YYNGEE. Full variable domain (missing parts from reference TRBV9 and TRBJ1-2): DSGVTQTPKHLITATGQRVTLRCSPRSGDLSVYWYQQSLDQGLQFLIQYYNGEERAKGNILERFSAQQFPDLHSELNLSSLELGDSALYFCASSTTGGRGYTFGSGTRLTVV.

The table lists this clone with a count of one. Other DNA sequences within the sample encode an identical CDR3. This chain joins TRBV28 and TRBJ1-5; TRBD1 might be the D (5 bases). Germline CDR1 MDHEN, CDR2 SYDVKM. The length of the CDR3 is 12 residues. V was cut by 8 bases and J by 1 base, with 6 bases left in between. The CDR3 reads CASRQSNQPQHF. The CDR3 bases are TGTGCCAGCCGACAGAGCAATCAGCCCCAGCATTTT.

The DNA for the CDR3 is TGTGCCAGCAGCTTAGGGCAGATGGAGACCCAGTACTTC. Translating it yields CASSLGQMETQYF. The chain recombines TRBV11-2 with TRBJ2-5; no clear D. Per the germline V gene, CDR1 is SGHAT and CDR2 is FQNNGV. CDR3 size: 13 residues. The germline V and J ends were trimmed by 1 base and 5 bases, with 8 bases remaining between them.

This clone was detected once. The J gene is TRBJ2-1, the V gene TRBV27, with D possibly matching TRBD1 (6 bases). This CDR3 region has 14 residues. The V gene's germline CDR1 is MNHEY and CDR2 SMNVEV (reference sequence). Trimming took off 3 bases at V and 3 bases at J, with 9 bases between the two ends. CDR3 nucleotides: TGTGCCAGCAGTTTTGGCAGGGGCTACAATGAGCAGTTCTTC. This codes for CASSFGRGYNEQFF.

The V call is TRBV11-2, the J call TRBJ1-4; 9 nucleotides agree with TRBD1. The germline V gene has CDR1 SGHAT and CDR2 FQNNGV. V lost 5 bases to trimming and J lost 5 bases; unmatched junction nucleotides: 3. CDR3 length equals 14 residues. CDR3 DNA: TGTGCCAGCAGCCCACAGGGGGCGAATGAAAAACTGTTTTTT. It encodes CASSPQGANEKLFF.

This chain links TRBV7-8 with TRBJ2-5; 7 bases are shared with TRBD2. The V and J ends lost 5 bases and 4 bases, in that order; junction bases with no gene match: 7. The CDR3 consists of 14 residues. Germline CDR1 reads SGHVS; CDR2 reads FQNEAQ. The CDR3 is CASSTRGVRETQYF. CDR3 nucleotide sequence: TGTGCCAGCAGCACTCGGGGGGTGAGAGAGACCCAGTACTTC.

This chain joins TRBV5-1 and TRBJ1-1; 8 nucleotides line up with TRBD1. This CDR3 spans 15 amino acids. V was pared by 0 bases and J by 6 bases, with 7 bases of the junction left unmatched. The V gene's germline CDR1 is SGHRS and CDR2 YFSETQ. In DNA, the CDR3 is TGCGCCAGCAGCTTGGAGGGGGACAGGAAACCTGAAGCTTTCTTT. Its protein is CASSLEGDRKPEAFF.

The chain carries TRBV5-6 and TRBJ1-4; maybe TRBD1 (6 bases). Germline CDR1 and CDR2: SGHDT and YYEEEE. The CDR3 length is 14 residues. Between the trimmed V and J ends, which lost 4 bases and 2 bases, there was a span of 9 bases. CDR3 residues: CASSPGDTNEKLFF. In DNA, the CDR3 is TGTGCCAGCAGCCCAGGGGATACTAATGAAAAACTGTTTTTT.

This rearrangement joins TRBV19 to TRBJ1-2, with TRBD1 as a possible D gene (5 bases). Per germline, CDR1 LNHDA and CDR2 SQIVND (reference sequence). The germline V and J ends were trimmed by 6 bases and 0 bases, with 17 bases remaining between them. The CDR3 spans 16 residues. The CDR3 nucleotides read TGTGCCAGTAGCTGGCCTGGGGCTGAAGCTAACTATGGCTACACCTTC. This translates into CASSWPGAEANYGYTF.